This T cell receptor (beta chain) was found in a study of T-cell reconstitution after alpha-beta-depleted transplantation in children. Of note for this clonotype: The antigen remains undetermined.

Findings of the study overall: By one year post-transplant, T-cell counts and diversity largely arose from T cells that were newly produced.

The V and J ends lost 3 bases and 4 bases respectively, with 10 bases between them. This CDR3 is built from 15 residues. Unique molecular identifiers were incorporated during preparation of the TCRbeta library. TCRdb recomputed calls from the PCR reads with MiXCR, one row per CDR3 protein. The sample gives around 670,000 distinct CDR3 sequences, around 13% of which show up once; about 0.77% is in the top ten. The genes are TRBV12-3 or TRBV12-4 and TRBJ2-6; D may correspond to TRBD1 or TRBD2 (5 bases each). This sample comprised PBMCs, obtained before TCRalphabeta/CD19-depleted stem cell transplant. This TCR came from a girl aged 2 to 9 with congenital amegakaryocytic thrombocytopenia, due to receive a stem cell transplant. The CDR3 loop reads CASSFRGFGANVLTF. Written as DNA, the CDR3 is TGTGCCAGCAGTTTTCGGGGCTTCGGGGCCAACGTCCTGACTTTC.